This T cell receptor (beta chain) was profiled in a study of radiotherapy plus CTLA-4 blockade in lung cancer. Study as a whole: Objective responses emerged in around 18% of patients, and 31% attained disease control.

The protocol was immunoSEQ multiplex PCR, while the TCRdb copy is restricted to in-frame clones and leaves out a portion. The table has about 110,000 clones, over 65% seen once. Chemo-refractory metastatic non-small-cell lung cancer patients underwent focal radiation alongside CTLA-4 blockade with ipilimumab. CDR3 size: 15 residues. Germline-derived CDR1 and CDR2 are GTSNPN and SVGIG (reference sequence). The V and J ends lost 0 bases and 0 bases respectively, with 12 bases between them. The sequencing used peripheral blood, collected from a patient treated with radiotherapy plus ipilimumab. The genes are TRBV30 and TRBJ2-7, with a tentative D call TRBD1 (5 bases). This clonotype originated in a human donor with non-small cell lung cancer that progressed on radiotherapy plus ipilimumab. Some clones in this sample may be carry-over from other donors' samples. The CDR3 region has the DNA TGTGCCTGGAGTGTACGACAGATCAGCTCCTACGAGCAGTACTTC. It specifies CAWSVRQISSYEQYF.